Listed below are T cell receptor beta chains from one sample, sequenced in a study of molecular identifiers for immune sequencing clone quantification. Via MiXCR, TCRdb re-called the PCR reads, giving one row per CDR3 protein. The data contain 60,000 to 80,000 distinct CDR3 sequences, around 18% of them seen just once; the ten biggest clones take up approximately 1.5%. The sample taken for sequencing was naive CD8+ T cells from blood, with Jurkat cell RNA spiked in. The receptors derive from a human donor in good health. Some libraries in this study had Jurkat cell RNA spiked in. CDR3s include the opening cysteine and the closing phenylalanine or tryptophan. D genes are given only for firm matches. Not every row has a clone size; where given, it reads once, few, many or a size class.

abundance,d_gene,v_gene,j_gene,CDR3nt,CDR3aa
many,-,TRBV7-2,TRBJ2-4,TGTGCCAGCAGCTTGAGTCGTGGCATTCAGTACTTC,CASSLSRGIQYF
many,-,TRBV6-1,TRBJ1-2,TGTGCCAGCTTCAACGGCTACACCTTC,CASFNGYTF
many,TRBD1,TRBV7-9,TRBJ1-5,TGTGCCAGCAGCTCCGACAGGGATATTTATCAGCCCCAGCATTTT,CASSSDRDIYQPQHF
many,-,TRBV18,TRBJ2-7,TGTGCCAGCTCACCCACAACTAGCTACGAGCAGTACTTC,CASSPTTSYEQYF
many,TRBD1,TRBV28,TRBJ2-2,TGTGCCAGCAGTTCAGGGACAGAGAACACCGGGGAGCTGTTTTTT,CASSSGTENTGELFF
many,-,TRBV6-1,TRBJ2-4,TGTGCCAGCAGTGAATCCCCTATTCAGTACTTC,CASSESPIQYF
few,-,TRBV27,TRBJ2-3,TGTGCCAGCAGTTTTTTTGGGAGGGGGACAGATACGCAGTATTTT,CASSFFGRGTDTQYF
-,-,TRBV27,TRBJ2-7,TGTGCCAGCAGCCACCGCCATGGCGAGCAGTACTTC,CASSHRHGEQYF
many,TRBD1,TRBV27,TRBJ1-1,TGTGCCACCTGGACAGGGGGTGAAGCTTTCTTT,CATWTGGEAFF
-,TRBD1,TRBV6-1,TRBJ2-7,TGTGCCAGCACTGCCTCCTCCGCCGGGGACAGCTACGAGCAGTACTTC,CASTASSAGDSYEQYF
many,-,TRBV6-5,TRBJ1-2,TGTGCCAGCAGTTCCCATTACAGGGCTGGCTACACCTTC,CASSSHYRAGYTF
many,TRBD2,TRBV3-1,TRBJ2-7,TGTGCCAGCAGCCAAGATTTGGGACTAGCCGCCGAGCAGTACTTC,CASSQDLGLAAEQYF
-,-,TRBV6-2/TRBV6-3,TRBJ2-2,TGTGCCAGCCGGGTTACAAAGAACACCGGGGAGCTGTCTTTT,CASRVTKNTGELSF
many,-,TRBV6-5,TRBJ1-1,TGTGCCAGCAGTTACTTAGAGGGAAGCACTGAAGCTTTCTTT,CASSYLEGSTEAFF
many,-,TRBV5-1,TRBJ2-7,TGCGCCAGCAGCCCAAACAGTAACTACGAGCAGTACTTC,CASSPNSNYEQYF
medium-sized,TRBD2,TRBV10-2,TRBJ2-5,TGCGCCAGCAGCCGCAAGCTAGCGGGAGGAGAGACCCAGTACTTC,CASSRKLAGGETQYF
-,TRBD1,TRBV11-2,TRBJ1-1,TGTGCCAGCAGTACCACCCGTATCGCCCCTCCCGGACAGGGCAACACTGAAGCTTTCTTT,CASSTTRIAPPGQGNTEAFF
many,-,TRBV29-1,TRBJ1-4,TGCAGCGTTGAAACAGGTGCCCTTAATGAAAAACTGTTTTTT,CSVETGALNEKLFF
-,-,TRBV12-3/TRBV12-4,TRBJ2-7,TGTGCCAGCAGTAACTTACAATTAGGGGAGCAGTACTTC,CASSNLQLGEQYF
few,-,TRBV13,TRBJ2-3,TGTGCCAGCAGCTTAGGGGGGCTGCGGAGCACAGATACGCAGTATTTT,CASSLGGLRSTDTQYF
many,-,TRBV5-6,TRBJ2-3,TGTGCCAGCAGCTTTTCGGCTAGTTCAGATACGCAGTATTTT,CASSFSASSDTQYF
many,-,TRBV11-2,TRBJ2-1,TGTGCCAGCAGCTTAGTTAGGGGGAGCGGGACCTACAATGAGCAGTTCTTC,CASSLVRGSGTYNEQFF
many,-,TRBV7-9,TRBJ1-5,TGTGCCAGCAGCTCATATGGGGGGGGCAATCAGCCCCAGCATTTT,CASSSYGGGNQPQHF
many,TRBD1,TRBV30,TRBJ1-6,TGTGCCTGGAGCCCGGGACAGGGAAATTCACCCCTCCACTTT,CAWSPGQGNSPLHF
-,TRBD2,TRBV10-2,TRBJ2-7,TGCGCCAGCAGTGAAGCGGGGGCCTCCTACGAGCAGTACTTC,CASSEAGASYEQYF
many,-,TRBV7-9,TRBJ2-5,TGTGCCAGCAGCCCCGCTGGGGGCCTCGAGACCCAGTACTTC,CASSPAGGLETQYF
many,-,TRBV19,TRBJ2-7,TGTGCCAGTAGTACGGGCGGAAGGCAGTACTTC,CASSTGGRQYF
-,TRBD1,TRBV18,TRBJ1-2,TGTGCCAGCTCACCACCGGGACAGAGAGAAAACTATGGCTACACCTTC,CASSPPGQRENYGYTF
-,-,TRBV29-1,TRBJ1-3,TGCGGCGTTGAAGATTTAGGGCTCGGGGGAAACACCATATATTTT,CGVEDLGLGGNTIYF
many,-,TRBV7-3,TRBJ1-1,TGTGCCAGCAGCTTACCAGGACAGCCTGAAGCTTTCTTT,CASSLPGQPEAFF
many,TRBD1,TRBV2,TRBJ2-7,TGTGCCAGCAGACCGGGACAGGGAGTCCACGAGCAGTACTTC,CASRPGQGVHEQYF
many,TRBD2,TRBV10-3,TRBJ2-3,TGTGCCATCACTTATCTTAGAGCGGGGACCTCAGATACGCAGTATTTT,CAITYLRAGTSDTQYF